This is a list of T cell receptor beta chains from one sample in a study of monozygotic twins with inflammatory bowel disease. TCRdb processed the 5' RACE reads again and assigns one entry to each CDR3 protein, with no DNA. The sample's table shows roughly 150,000 distinct CDR3 sequences. The sequenced sample consisted of blood. All receptors derive from a human donor with ulcerative colitis or Crohn's disease, or a healthy co-twin of an affected twin (not recorded which). CDR3s include the opening cysteine and the closing phenylalanine or tryptophan. The order of the fields is J gene, V gene, CDR3 protein.

TRBJ1-5,TRBV7-2,CASSLEPLSPQHF
TRBJ1-1,TRBV18,CASSLGGWKTEAFF
TRBJ1-2,TRBV11-2,CASSPAGGTNYGYTF
TRBJ2-3,TRBV24-1,CATSDFPGLFDTDTQYF
TRBJ2-2,TRBV2,CASSVIAGGGTGELFF
TRBJ1-1,TRBV6-6,CASIWTGNTEAFF
TRBJ2-2,TRBV10-1,CASNGRDTGELFF
TRBJ2-5,TRBV2,CASSEVLGLTVGYQETQYF
TRBJ1-1,TRBV29-1,CSAEQELNTEAFF
TRBJ2-1,TRBV19,CASSRVYYEQFF
TRBJ1-1,TRBV6-1,CASRRTGNGNTEAFF
TRBJ1-4,TRBV28,CASSRQGATNEKLFF
TRBJ2-3,TRBV7-3,CASSRGDRGRTDTQYF
TRBJ2-3,TRBV20-1,CSATPPLTDTQYF
TRBJ1-5,TRBV24-1,CATGGSNQPQHF
TRBJ1-2,TRBV30,CAWSGTDRGRFYGYTF
TRBJ1-1,TRBV29-1,CSVAQVNTEAFF
TRBJ2-1,TRBV6-1,CASSPTSGSNEQFF
TRBJ2-1,TRBV6-5,CASSYYGGRDNEQFF
TRBJ2-1,TRBV20-1,CSANLAGGWVEQFF
TRBJ1-2,TRBV5-4,CASSWDRSGIYGYTF
TRBJ2-5,TRBV15,CATSSHGGAETQYF
TRBJ1-2,TRBV20-1,CSARERRLGDGYTF
TRBJ2-1,TRBV6-5,CASSYSGERPSHNEQFF
TRBJ2-1,TRBV5-1,CASRGGGRGNEQFF
TRBJ2-1,TRBV11-2,CASSLEFATSANEQFF
TRBJ2-1,TRBV18,CASSPLDGEQFF
TRBJ2-1,TRBV7-9,CASSSSGRPYNEQFF
TRBJ2-7,TRBV5-1,CASSLPGYYEQYF
TRBJ2-2,TRBV30,CATLPPEKGNTGELFF
TRBJ2-4,TRBV5-1,CASSLEIKNIQYF
TRBJ2-3,TRBV6-1,CASNPEGTGLTDTQYF
TRBJ2-4,TRBV20-1,CSVLEEGAPRIQYF
TRBJ1-1,TRBV5-1,CASSLRPGTGNTEAFF
TRBJ2-7,TRBV24-1,CASNRDRGTYEQYF
TRBJ2-4,TRBV25-1,CASSTGLAKNIQYF
TRBJ2-7,TRBV11-2,CASSPNMQGPLYEQYF
TRBJ2-1,TRBV4-1,CASSRGQGYFGEQFF
TRBJ2-1,TRBV10-2,CASSDLAGGGYNEQFF
TRBJ2-7,TRBV2,CASTREREYEQYF